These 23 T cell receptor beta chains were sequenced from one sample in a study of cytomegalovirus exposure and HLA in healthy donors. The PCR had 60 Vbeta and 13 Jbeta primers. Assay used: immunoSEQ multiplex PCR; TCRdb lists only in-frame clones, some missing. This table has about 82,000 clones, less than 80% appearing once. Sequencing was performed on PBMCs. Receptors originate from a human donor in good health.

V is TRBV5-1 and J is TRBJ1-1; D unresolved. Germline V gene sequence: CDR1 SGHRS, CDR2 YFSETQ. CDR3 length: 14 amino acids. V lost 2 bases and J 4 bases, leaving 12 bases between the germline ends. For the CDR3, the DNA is TGCGCCAGCAGCTTTGGAGGCACTAGCACTGAAGCTTTCTTT. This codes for CASSFGGTSTEAFF.

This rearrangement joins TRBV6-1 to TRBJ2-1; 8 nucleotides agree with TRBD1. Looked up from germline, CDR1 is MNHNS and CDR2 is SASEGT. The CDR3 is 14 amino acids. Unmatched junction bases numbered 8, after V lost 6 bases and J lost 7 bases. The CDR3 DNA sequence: TGTGCCAGCAGGGGAACAGGGGGACGGAATGAGCAGTTCTTC. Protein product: CASRGTGGRNEQFF.

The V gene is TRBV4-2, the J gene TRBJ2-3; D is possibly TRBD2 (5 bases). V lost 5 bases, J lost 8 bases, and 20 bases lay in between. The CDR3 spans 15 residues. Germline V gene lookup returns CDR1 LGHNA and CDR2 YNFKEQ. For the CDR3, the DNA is TGTGCCAGCAGCGCCCCTGTTCCGGGTCGGGGTACGCAGTATTTT. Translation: CASSAPVPGRGTQYF.

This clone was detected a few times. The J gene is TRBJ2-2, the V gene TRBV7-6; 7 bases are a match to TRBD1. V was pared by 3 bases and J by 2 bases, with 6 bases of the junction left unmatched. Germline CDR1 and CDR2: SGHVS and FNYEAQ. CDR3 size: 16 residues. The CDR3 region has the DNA TGTGCCAGCAGCTTCTCCGGGACAGCTAACACCGGGGAGCTGTTTTTT. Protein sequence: CASSFSGTANTGELFF.

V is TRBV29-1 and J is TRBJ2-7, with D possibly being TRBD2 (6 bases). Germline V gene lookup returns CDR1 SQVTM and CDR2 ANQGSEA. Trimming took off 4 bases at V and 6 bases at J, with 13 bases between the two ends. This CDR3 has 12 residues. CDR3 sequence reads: CSVAEGLGEQYF. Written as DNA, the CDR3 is TGCAGCGTTGCGGAGGGGCTTGGCGAGCAGTACTTC.

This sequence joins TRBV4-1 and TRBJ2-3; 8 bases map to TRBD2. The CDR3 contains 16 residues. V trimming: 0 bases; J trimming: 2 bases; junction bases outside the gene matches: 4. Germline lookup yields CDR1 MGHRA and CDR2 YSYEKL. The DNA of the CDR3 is TGCGCCAGCAGCCAAGAAGGACTAGCAAACACAGATACGCAGTATTTT. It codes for CASSQEGLANTDTQYF.

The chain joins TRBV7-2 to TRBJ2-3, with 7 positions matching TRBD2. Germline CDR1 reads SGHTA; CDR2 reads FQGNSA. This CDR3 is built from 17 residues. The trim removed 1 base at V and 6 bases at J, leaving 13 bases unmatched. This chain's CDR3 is CASSLVPAGAVGDTQYF. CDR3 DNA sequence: TGTGCCAGCAGCTTAGTTCCTGCGGGAGCGGTAGGTGATACGCAGTATTTT.

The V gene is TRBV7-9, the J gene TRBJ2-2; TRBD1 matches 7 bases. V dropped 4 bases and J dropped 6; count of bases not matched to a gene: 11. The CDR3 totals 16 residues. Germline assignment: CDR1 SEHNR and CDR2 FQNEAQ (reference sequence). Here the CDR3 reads CASSSRQTGSAGELFF. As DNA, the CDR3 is TGTGCCAGCAGCTCACGGCAGACAGGGTCCGCCGGGGAGCTGTTTTTT.

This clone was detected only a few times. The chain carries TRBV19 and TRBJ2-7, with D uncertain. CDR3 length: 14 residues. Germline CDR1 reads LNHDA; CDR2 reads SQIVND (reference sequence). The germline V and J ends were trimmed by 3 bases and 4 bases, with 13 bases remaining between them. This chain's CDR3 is CASSIRDKKYEQYF. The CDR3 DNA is TGTGCCAGTAGTATTCGAGACAAAAAATACGAGCAGTACTTC.

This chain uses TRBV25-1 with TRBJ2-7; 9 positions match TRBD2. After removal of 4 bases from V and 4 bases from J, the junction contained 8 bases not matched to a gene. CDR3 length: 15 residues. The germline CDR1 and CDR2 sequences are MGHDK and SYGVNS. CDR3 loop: CASSAPGAGGYEQYF. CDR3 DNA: TGTGCCAGCAGTGCCCCGGGGGCGGGGGGGTACGAGCAGTACTTC.

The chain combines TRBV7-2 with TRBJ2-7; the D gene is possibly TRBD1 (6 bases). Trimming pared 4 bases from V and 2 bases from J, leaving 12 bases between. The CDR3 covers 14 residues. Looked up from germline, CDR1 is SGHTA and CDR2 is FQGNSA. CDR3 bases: TGTGCCAGCAGCTCAGCCAGGGGCCCCTACGAGCAGTACTTC. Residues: CASSSARGPYEQYF.

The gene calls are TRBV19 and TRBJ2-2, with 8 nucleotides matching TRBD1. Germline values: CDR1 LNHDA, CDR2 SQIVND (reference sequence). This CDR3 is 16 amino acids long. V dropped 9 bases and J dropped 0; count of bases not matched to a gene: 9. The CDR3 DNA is TGTGCCAGCCTGGACAGGGAACCTTCGAACACCGGGGAGCTGTTTTTT. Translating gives CASLDREPSNTGELFF.

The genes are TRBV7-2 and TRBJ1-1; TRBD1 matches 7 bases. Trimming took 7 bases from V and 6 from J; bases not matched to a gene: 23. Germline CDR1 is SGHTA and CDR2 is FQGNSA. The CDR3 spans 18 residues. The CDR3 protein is CASTLGSLTGWRMPEAFF. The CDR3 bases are TGTGCCAGCACCCTGGGATCACTGACAGGGTGGAGGATGCCTGAAGCTTTCTTT.

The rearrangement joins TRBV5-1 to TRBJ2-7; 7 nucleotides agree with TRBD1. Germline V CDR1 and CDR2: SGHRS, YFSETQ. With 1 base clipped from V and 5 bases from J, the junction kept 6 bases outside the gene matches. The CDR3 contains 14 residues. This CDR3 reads CASSLSTGDNEQYF. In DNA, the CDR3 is TGCGCCAGCAGCTTGAGCACAGGGGACAACGAGCAGTACTTC.

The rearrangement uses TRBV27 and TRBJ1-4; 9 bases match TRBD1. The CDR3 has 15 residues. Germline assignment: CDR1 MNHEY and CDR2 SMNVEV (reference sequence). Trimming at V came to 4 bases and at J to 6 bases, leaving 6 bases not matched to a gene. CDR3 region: CASSSRTGVDEKLFF. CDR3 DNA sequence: TGTGCCAGCAGTTCCCGGACAGGGGTAGATGAAAAACTGTTTTTT.

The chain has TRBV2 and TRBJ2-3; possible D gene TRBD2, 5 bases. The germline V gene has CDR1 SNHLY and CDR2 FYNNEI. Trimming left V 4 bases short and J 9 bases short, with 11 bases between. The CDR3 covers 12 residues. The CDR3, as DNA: TGTGCCAGCAGTGGGACTGGAGGAACGCAGTATTTT. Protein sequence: CASSGTGGTQYF.

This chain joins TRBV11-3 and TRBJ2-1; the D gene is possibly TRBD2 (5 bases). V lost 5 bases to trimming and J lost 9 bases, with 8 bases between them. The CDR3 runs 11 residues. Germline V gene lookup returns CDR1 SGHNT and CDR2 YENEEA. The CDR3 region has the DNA TGTGCCAGCAGCCTAGGAGGTGAGCAGTTCTTC. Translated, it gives CASSLGGEQFF.

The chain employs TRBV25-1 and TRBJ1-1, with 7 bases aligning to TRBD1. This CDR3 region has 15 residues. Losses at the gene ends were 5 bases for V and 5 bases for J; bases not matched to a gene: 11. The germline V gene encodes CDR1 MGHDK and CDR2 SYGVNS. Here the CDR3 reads CASSNPGQGGTEAFF. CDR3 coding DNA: TGTGCCAGCAGTAATCCCGGCCAGGGGGGTACTGAAGCTTTCTTT.

The chain's CDR3 is CASSPALSISYEQYF. The CDR3 DNA is TGTGCCAGCTCACCAGCGTTGTCGATTTCCTACGAGCAGTACTTC. The chain couples TRBV18 to TRBJ2-7; D is undetermined. V was trimmed by 2 bases and J by 1 base, leaving 12 bases between them. Germline V gives CDR1 KGHSH, CDR2 LQKENI. The CDR3 runs 15 residues.

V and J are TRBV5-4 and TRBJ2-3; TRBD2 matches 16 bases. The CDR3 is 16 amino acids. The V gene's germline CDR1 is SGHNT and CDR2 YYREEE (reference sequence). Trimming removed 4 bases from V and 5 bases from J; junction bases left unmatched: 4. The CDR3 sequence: CASSKGTSGGGDTQYF. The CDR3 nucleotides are TGTGCCAGCAGCAAAGGGACTAGCGGGGGGGGAGATACGCAGTATTTT.

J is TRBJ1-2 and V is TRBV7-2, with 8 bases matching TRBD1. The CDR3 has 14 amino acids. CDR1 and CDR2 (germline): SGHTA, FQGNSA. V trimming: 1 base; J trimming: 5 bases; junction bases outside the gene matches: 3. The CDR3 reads CASSLGTGRYGYTF. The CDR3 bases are TGTGCCAGCAGCTTAGGGACAGGGCGGTATGGCTACACCTTC.

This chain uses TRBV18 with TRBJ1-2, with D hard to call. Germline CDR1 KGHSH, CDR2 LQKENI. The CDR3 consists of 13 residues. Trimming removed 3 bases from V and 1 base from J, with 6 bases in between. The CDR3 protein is CASSPSYNYGYTF. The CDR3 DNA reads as TGTGCCAGCTCACCCTCCTATAACTATGGCTACACCTTC.

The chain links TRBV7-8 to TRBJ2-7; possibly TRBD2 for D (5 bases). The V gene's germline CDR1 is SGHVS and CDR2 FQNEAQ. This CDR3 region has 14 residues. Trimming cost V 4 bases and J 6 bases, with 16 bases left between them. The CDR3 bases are TGTGCCAGCAGCTCCCCCTTGACGGGATCCGAGCAGTACTTC. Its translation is CASSSPLTGSEQYF.